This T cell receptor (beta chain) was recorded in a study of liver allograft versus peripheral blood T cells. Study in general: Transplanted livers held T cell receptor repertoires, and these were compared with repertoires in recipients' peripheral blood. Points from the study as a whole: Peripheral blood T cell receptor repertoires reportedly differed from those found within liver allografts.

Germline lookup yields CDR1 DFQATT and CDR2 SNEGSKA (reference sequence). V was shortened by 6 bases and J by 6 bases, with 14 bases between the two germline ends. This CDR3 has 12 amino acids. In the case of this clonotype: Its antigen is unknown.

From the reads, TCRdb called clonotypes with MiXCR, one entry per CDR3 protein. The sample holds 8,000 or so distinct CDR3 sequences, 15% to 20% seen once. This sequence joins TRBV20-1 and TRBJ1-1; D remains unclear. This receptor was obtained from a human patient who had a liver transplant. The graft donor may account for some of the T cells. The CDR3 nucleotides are TGCAGTGCCAGCCCCCCCTCCGCTGAAGCTTTCTTT. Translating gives CSASPPSAEAFF.